This T cell receptor beta chain was retrieved from a study of T cells in Graves' hyperthyroidism and ophthalmopathy. The study, taken as a whole, reports: Prediction of ophthalmopathy progression came a median around 6.1 months pre-onset. Classification by a 13 V-J model distinguished ophthalmopathy from stable hyperthyroidism.

Among the patients, aged 18 to 65, hyperthyroidism was newly diagnosed and had lasted under 2 months. Amplification of TCR beta CDR3 regions used RNA as the template. When the TCR CDR3 underwent first-round RT-PCR, the HTBI primer set was used. TCRdb analysed the multiplex PCR reads with MiXCR anew, one entry per CDR3 protein. The table includes 700,000 or so distinct CDR3 sequences, around 15% detected once. On this clonotype: Its antigen is not known.

The V and J ends lost 2 bases and 4 bases, in that order; junction bases with no gene match: 7. Germline V gives CDR1 LNHDA, CDR2 SQIVND (reference sequence). The CDR3 totals 16 residues. The sample was blood. The sequence derives from a man aged 18 to 30 with Graves' hyperthyroidism. The chain joins TRBV19 to TRBJ2-2; 7 bases are a match to TRBD1. The CDR3 nucleotides are TGTGCCAGTAGTATATATAAGGGGGCCGGCACCGGGGAGCTGTTTTTT. It encodes CASSIYKGAGTGELFF.